Presented here are 20 T cell receptor beta chains from one specimen sequenced in a study of Ad26.COV2.S vaccination and SARS-CoV-2 variants. Produced via immunoSEQ multiplex PCR; TCRdb's table is partial and in-frame only. The sample contains around 94,000 clones, around 82% of which appear only once. Sample: peripheral blood, taken after recovery from COVID-19. The source is a human donor who had recovered from COVID-19.

The CDR3 region has the DNA TGTGCCAGCAAAACCGACCGAGGAAGGGGCTACACCTTC. Translated: CASKTDRGRGYTF. V gene TRBV6-6 combines with J gene TRBJ1-2; D is undetermined. Trimming took off 7 bases at V and 8 bases at J, with 17 bases between the two ends. CDR3 length: 13 amino acids. The V gene's germline CDR1 is MNHNY and CDR2 SVGAGI (reference sequence).

The V and J genes are TRBV7-9 and TRBJ2-5; 15 positions agree with TRBD2. Germline trimming cut 6 bases from V and 1 base from J; bases unmatched to any gene: 6. Germline CDR1 is SEHNR and CDR2 is FQNEAQ (reference sequence). CDR3 length: 17 residues. As DNA, the CDR3 is TGTGCCAGCAGTACGCCGGGACTAGCGGGGGGCCAAGAGACCCAGTACTTC. Protein product: CASSTPGLAGGQETQYF. Complete variable domain (other parts from reference TRBV7-9 and TRBJ2-5): DTGVSQNPRHKITKRGQNVTFRCDPISEHNRLYWYRQTLGQGPEFLTYFQNEAQLEKSRLLSDRFSAERPKGSFSTLEIQRTEQGDSAMYLCASSTPGLAGGQETQYFGPGTRLLVL.

This chain joins TRBV7-3 and TRBJ1-2; 7 nucleotides match TRBD1. CDR3 length: 13 amino acids. Trimming took 6 bases from V and 8 from J; bases not matched to a gene: 9. The germline gives CDR1 SGHTA, CDR2 FQGTGA. The CDR3 sequence is CASSPTGSGGYTF. CDR3 DNA: TGTGCCAGCAGTCCGACAGGGTCGGGCGGCTACACCTTC. Full variable domain (rest looked up from reference TRBV7-3 and TRBJ1-2): GAGVSQTPSNKVTEKGKYVELRCDPISGHTALYWYRQSLGQGPEFLIYFQGTGAADDSGLPNDRFFAVRPEGSVSTLKIQRTERGDSAVYLCASSPTGSGGYTFGSGTRLTVV.

This chain links TRBV4-3 with TRBJ1-1; tentatively, D is TRBD1 (6 bases). Germline values: CDR1 LGHNA, CDR2 YSLEER. V lost 4 bases, J lost 7 bases, and 13 bases lay in between. The CDR3 consists of 13 residues. This CDR3 reads CASSRIQGSEAFF. Here the CDR3 DNA reads TGCGCCAGCAGCCGAATACAGGGAAGTGAAGCTTTCTTT.

Only one count was recorded for this clone. V and J are TRBV7-2 and TRBJ2-5; D is perhaps TRBD1 (6 bases). This CDR3 comprises 13 residues. CDR1 SGHTA and CDR2 FQGNSA come from the germline V gene. The V and J ends lost 10 bases and 5 bases respectively, with 17 bases between them. The CDR3 loop reads CATRDNGRETQYF. CDR3 nucleotides: TGTGCCACACGGGACAATGGCCGGGAGACCCAGTACTTC.

The chain couples TRBV19 to TRBJ2-7; 7 bases map to TRBD1. The junction had 3 bases not matched to a gene; V was cut back by 4 bases and J by 0 bases. Germline CDR1 and CDR2: LNHDA and SQIVND (reference sequence). CDR3 length: 14 residues. CDR3 region: CASSKGQSSYEQYF. The CDR3 DNA follows: TGTGCCAGTAGTAAGGGACAGAGCTCCTACGAGCAGTACTTC.

The rearrangement uses TRBV18 and TRBJ1-4; unclear D gene. The germline V gene encodes CDR1 KGHSH and CDR2 LQKENI. The CDR3 has 13 amino acids. Trimming left V 4 bases short and J 6 bases short, with 9 bases between. CDR3 in amino acids: CASSRGKDEKLFF. CDR3 DNA sequence: TGTGCCAGCTCACGAGGGAAGGATGAAAAACTGTTTTTT.

Comments on this clone: At one end the junction does not follow the germline gene, possibly because of a read error. The chain carries TRBV7-2 and TRBJ2-3, with TRBD2 matching over 8 bases. The CDR3 covers 16 residues. CDR1 and CDR2 from the germline V gene are SGHTA and FQGNSA. The CDR3 nucleotides read TGTGCCGGCAGCTTAGATAGCGGGGTGAGCACAGATACGCAGTATTTT. The encoded protein is CAGSLDSGVSTDTQYF.

The CDR3, as DNA: TGTGCCAGCGGCGGACAGAGCACAGATACGCAGTATTTT. The encoded protein is CASGGQSTDTQYF. This rearrangement joins TRBV12-3 or TRBV12-4 to TRBJ2-3, with D possibly being TRBD1 (6 bases). Trimming took off 8 bases at V and 0 bases at J, with 9 bases between the two ends. This CDR3 comprises 13 residues.

V usage is TRBV5-6 and J usage is TRBJ1-1; D is unclear. Between the trimmed V and J ends, which lost 2 bases and 5 bases, there was a span of 7 bases. The CDR3 contains 12 residues. Looked up from germline, CDR1 is SGHDT and CDR2 is YYEEEE. The CDR3 DNA sequence: TGTGCCAGCAGCTTTATGGGTACTGAAGCTTTCTTT. It specifies CASSFMGTEAFF.

This clone was detected only once. The V gene is TRBV10-2, the J gene TRBJ2-1; 12 bases agree with TRBD2. Germline V CDR1 and CDR2: WSHSY, SAAADI. This CDR3 has 15 residues. Germline trimming cut 10 bases from V and 8 bases from J; bases unmatched to any gene: 12. CDR3: CATVPSGGAGYEQFF. In DNA form, the CDR3 reads TGCGCCACCGTACCTAGCGGGGGGGCGGGTTATGAGCAGTTCTTC.

The V call is TRBV21-1, the J call TRBJ2-6; TRBD1 is taken as the D call from the table, unchecked against the DNA. TRBV21-1 constitutes a pseudogene. The CDR3 extends over 17 amino acids. The CDR3 loop is CASSKERGHSGANVLTF. DNA of the CDR3: TGTGCCAGCAGCAAAGAGCGCGGACACTCTGGGGCCAACGTCCTGACTTTC.

This clone ranks as medium-sized. The chain combines TRBV28 with TRBJ1-4, with TRBD1 matching over 8 bases. Germline V gene data show CDR1 as MDHEN and CDR2 as SYDVKM. J was trimmed by 8 bases and V by 3 bases; bases with no gene match: 14. The CDR3 consists of 17 residues. The CDR3 DNA reads TGTGCCAGCAGTTTTGGAGGTCGGGCAGGGGGCCGGGAAAAACTGTTTTTT. Translating gives CASSFGGRAGGREKLFF.

J is TRBJ2-2 and V is TRBV27, with TRBD2 identical over 9 bases. There are 16 residues in the CDR3. CDR1 and CDR2 from the germline V gene are MNHEY and SMNVEV (reference sequence). V was clipped by 5 bases and J by 6 bases; unmatched bases: 10. For the CDR3, the DNA is TGTGCCAGCAGTGCACGGCGGGGGGGTTGGTCCGGGGAGCTGTTTTTT. Translating gives CASSARRGGWSGELFF.

The DNA for the CDR3 is TGTGCCAGCAAGGGGGGGAATCAGCCCCAGCATTTT. Translated: CASKGGNQPQHF. V usage is TRBV12-3 or TRBV12-4 and J usage is TRBJ1-5; D perhaps matches TRBD1 (6 bases). The CDR3 is made up of 12 amino acids. V lost 7 bases and J lost 4, with 8 bases in between.

The chain combines TRBV28 with TRBJ1-5, with D possibly being TRBD1 (6 bases). The V and J ends lost 6 bases and 3 bases respectively, with 24 bases between them. Germline lookup yields CDR1 MDHEN and CDR2 SYDVKM. The CDR3 extends over 18 amino acids. CDR3 sequence reads: CASSQSRHRDTLNQPQHF. The CDR3 DNA sequence: TGTGCCAGCAGCCAATCTCGCCACCGGGACACCCTCAATCAGCCCCAGCATTTT. The full variable domain, rest sourced from reference TRBV28 and TRBJ1-5, is DVKVTQSSRYLVKRTGEKVFLECVQDMDHENMFWYRQDPGLGLRLIYFSYDVKMKEKGDIPEGYSVSREKKERFSLILESASTNQTSMYLCASSQSRHRDTLNQPQHFGDGTRLSIL.

The chain employs TRBV28 and TRBJ2-2, with unresolved D. This CDR3 is built from 13 residues. Germline CDR1 is MDHEN and CDR2 is SYDVKM. V was shortened by 3 bases and J by 4 bases, with 6 bases between the two germline ends. In nucleotides, the CDR3 is TGTGCCAGCAGTTTCCAAGTCACCGGGGAGCTGTTTTTT. It codes for CASSFQVTGELFF.

The V and J genes are TRBV30 and TRBJ2-2, with 11 nucleotides matching TRBD1. This CDR3 has 13 residues. CDR1 is GTSNPN and CDR2 is SVGIG in the germline V gene (reference sequence). V trimming: 5 bases; J trimming: 7 bases; junction bases outside the gene matches: 3. The DNA for the CDR3 is TGTGCCTGGGGGGGACAGGGGGTCGGGGAGCTGTTTTTT. It translates to CAWGGQGVGELFF. The full variable domain, rest sourced from reference TRBV30 and TRBJ2-2, is SQTIHQWPATLVQPVGSPLSLECTVEGTSNPNLYWYRQAAGRGLQLLFYSVGIGQISSEVPQNLSASRPQDRQFILSSKKLLLSDSGFYLCAWGGQGVGELFFGEGSRLTVL.

The chain carries TRBV5-1 and TRBJ2-1; weak D call: TRBD2 (6 bases). V shed 4 bases and J shed 4 bases, with 18 bases lying between them. There are 16 residues in the CDR3. Looked up from germline, CDR1 is SGHRS and CDR2 is YFSETQ. The chain's CDR3 is CASSEAPGGTYNEQFF. CDR3 DNA sequence: TGCGCCAGCAGCGAGGCTCCCGGAGGGACTTACAATGAGCAGTTCTTC.

The V call is TRBV23-1, the J call TRBJ2-2; D is unclear. TRBV23-1 is recorded as an ORF, its role being uncertain. The CDR3 is 16 amino acids. The V gene lost 4 bases and the J gene lost 7 bases, with 19 bases spanning the gap. The CDR3 nucleotides read TGCGCCAGCAGTCGCCCCCACCCTCGGTGTGGCGGGGAGCTGTTTTTT. This encodes CASSRPHPRCGGELFF.